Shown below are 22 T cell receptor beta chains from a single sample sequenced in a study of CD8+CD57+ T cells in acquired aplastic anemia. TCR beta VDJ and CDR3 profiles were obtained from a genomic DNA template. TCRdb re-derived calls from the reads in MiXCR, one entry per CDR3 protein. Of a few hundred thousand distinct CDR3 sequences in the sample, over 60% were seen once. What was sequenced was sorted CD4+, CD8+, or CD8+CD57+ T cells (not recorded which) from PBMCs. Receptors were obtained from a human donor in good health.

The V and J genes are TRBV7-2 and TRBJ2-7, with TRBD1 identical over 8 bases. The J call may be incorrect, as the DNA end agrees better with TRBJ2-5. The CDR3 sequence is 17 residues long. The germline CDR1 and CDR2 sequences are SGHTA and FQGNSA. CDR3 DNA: TGTGCCAGCAGCTTCAGGGGGCTAGACCGCTTCCAAGAGACCCAGTACTTC. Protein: CASSFRGLDRFQETQYF.

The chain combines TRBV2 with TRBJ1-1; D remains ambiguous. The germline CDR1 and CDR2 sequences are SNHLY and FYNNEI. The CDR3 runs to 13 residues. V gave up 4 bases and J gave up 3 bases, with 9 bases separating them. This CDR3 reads CASSVELDTEAFF. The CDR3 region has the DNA TGTGCCAGCAGTGTTGAGTTGGACACTGAAGCTTTCTTT.

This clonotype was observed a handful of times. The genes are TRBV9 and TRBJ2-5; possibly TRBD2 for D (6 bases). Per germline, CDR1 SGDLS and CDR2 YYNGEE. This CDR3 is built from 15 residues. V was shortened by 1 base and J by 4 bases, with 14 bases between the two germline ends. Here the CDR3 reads CASSVLTSSGETQYF. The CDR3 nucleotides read TGTGCCAGCAGCGTACTTACTAGCTCTGGAGAGACCCAGTACTTC.

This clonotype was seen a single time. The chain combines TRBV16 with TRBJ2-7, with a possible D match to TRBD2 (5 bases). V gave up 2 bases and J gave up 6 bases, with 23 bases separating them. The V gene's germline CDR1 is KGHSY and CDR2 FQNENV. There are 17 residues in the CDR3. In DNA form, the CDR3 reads TGTGCCAGCAGCCAAAAGCCGGGGTCAAGCTCCTACGGCGAGCAGTACTTC. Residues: CASSQKPGSSSYGEQYF.

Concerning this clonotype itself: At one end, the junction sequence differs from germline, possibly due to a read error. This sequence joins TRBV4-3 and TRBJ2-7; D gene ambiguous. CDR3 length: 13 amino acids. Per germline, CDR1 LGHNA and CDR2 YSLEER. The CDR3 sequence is CTSSQDEDYEQYF. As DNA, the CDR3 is TGCACCAGCAGCCAAGATGAAGACTACGAGCAGTACTTC.

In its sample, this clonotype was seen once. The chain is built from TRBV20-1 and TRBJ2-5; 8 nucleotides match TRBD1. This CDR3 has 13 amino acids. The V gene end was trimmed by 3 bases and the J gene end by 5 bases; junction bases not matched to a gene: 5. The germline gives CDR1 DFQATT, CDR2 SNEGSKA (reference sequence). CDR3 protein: CSASQGARETQYF. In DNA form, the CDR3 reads TGCAGTGCTAGTCAGGGGGCTAGGGAGACCCAGTACTTC.

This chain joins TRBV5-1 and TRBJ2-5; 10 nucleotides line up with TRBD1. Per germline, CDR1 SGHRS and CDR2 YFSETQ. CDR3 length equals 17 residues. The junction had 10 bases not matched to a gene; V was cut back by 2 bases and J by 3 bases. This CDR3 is CASSFAPGTGAKETQYF. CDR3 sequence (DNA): TGCGCCAGCAGCTTTGCTCCCGGGACAGGGGCAAAAGAGACCCAGTACTTC.

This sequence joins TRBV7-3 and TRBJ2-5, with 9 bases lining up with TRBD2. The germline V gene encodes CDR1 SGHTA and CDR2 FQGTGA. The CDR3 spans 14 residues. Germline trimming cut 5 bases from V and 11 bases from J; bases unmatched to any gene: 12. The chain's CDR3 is CASSTHSSSGTQYF. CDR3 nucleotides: TGTGCCAGCAGCACCCATTCGTCTAGCGGGACACAGTACTTC.

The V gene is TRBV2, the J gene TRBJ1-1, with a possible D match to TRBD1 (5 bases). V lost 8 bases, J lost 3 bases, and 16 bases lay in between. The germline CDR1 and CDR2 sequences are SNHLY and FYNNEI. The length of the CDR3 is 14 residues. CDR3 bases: TGTGCCAGCCCCAAAGGGGAGGTCGACACTGAAGCTTTCTTT. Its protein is CASPKGEVDTEAFF.

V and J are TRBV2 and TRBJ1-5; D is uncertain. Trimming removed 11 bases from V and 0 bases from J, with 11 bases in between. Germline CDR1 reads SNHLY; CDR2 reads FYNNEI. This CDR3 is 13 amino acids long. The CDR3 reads CAGTDGSNQPQHF. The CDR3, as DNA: TGTGCCGGAACGGACGGTAGCAATCAGCCCCAGCATTTT. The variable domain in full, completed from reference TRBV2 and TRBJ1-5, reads EPEVTQTPSHQVTQMGQEVILRCVPISNHLYFYWYRQILGQKVEFLVSFYNNEISEKSEIFDDQFSVERPDGSNFTLKIRSTKLEDSAMYFCAGTDGSNQPQHFGDGTRLSIL.

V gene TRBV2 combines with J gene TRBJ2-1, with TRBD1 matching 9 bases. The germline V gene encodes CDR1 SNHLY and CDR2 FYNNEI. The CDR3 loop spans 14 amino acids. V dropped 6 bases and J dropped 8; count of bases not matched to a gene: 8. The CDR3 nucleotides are TGTGCCAGCAGATCGGGACAGGGTGTCGATGAGCAGTTCTTC. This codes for CASRSGQGVDEQFF.

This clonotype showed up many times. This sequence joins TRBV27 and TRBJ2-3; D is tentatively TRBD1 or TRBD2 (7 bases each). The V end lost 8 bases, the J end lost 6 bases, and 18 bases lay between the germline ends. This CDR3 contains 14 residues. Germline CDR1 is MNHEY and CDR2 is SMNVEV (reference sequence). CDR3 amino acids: CASLEAGGGDTQYF. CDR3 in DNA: TGTGCCAGCCTCGAGGCAGGGGGGGGGGATACGCAGTATTTT.

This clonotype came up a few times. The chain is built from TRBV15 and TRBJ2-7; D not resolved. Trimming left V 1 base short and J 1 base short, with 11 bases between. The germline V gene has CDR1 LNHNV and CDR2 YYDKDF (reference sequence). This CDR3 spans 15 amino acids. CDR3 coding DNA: TGTGCCACCAGCAGAGGCGGAGAGCAATCCTACGAGCAGTACTTC. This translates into CATSRGGEQSYEQYF.

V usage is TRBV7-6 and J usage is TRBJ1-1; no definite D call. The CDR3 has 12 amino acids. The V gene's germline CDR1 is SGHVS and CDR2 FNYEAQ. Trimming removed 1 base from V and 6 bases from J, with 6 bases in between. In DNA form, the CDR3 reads TGTGCCAGCAGCTTAGGACCCTCTGAAGCTTTCTTT. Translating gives CASSLGPSEAFF.

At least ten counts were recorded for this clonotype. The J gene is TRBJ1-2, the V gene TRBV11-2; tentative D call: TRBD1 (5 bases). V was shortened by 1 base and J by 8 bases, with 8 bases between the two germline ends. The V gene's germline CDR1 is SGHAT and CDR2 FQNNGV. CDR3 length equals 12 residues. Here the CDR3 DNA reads TGTGCCAGCAGCTTAGGAGGGGTCGGCTACACCTTC. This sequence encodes CASSLGGVGYTF.

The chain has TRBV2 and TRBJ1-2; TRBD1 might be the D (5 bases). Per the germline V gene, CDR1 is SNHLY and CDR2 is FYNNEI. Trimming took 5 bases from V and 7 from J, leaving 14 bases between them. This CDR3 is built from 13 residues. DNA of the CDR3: TGTGCCAGCAGTCCCGACGGGACCCCTGGCTACACCTTC. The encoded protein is CASSPDGTPGYTF.

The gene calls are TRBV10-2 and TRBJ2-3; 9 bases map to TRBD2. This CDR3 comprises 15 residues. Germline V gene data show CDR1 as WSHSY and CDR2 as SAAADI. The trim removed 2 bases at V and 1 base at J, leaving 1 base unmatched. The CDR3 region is CASSEAGGGTDTQYF. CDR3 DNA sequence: TGCGCCAGCAGTGAGGCGGGGGGGGGCACAGATACGCAGTATTTT.

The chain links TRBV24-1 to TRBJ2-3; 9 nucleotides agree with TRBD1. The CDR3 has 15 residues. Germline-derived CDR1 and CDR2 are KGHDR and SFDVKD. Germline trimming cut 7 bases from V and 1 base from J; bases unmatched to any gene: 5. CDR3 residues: CATRTGGLGTDTQYF. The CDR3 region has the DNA TGTGCCACCAGGACAGGGGGTTTGGGCACAGATACGCAGTATTTT.

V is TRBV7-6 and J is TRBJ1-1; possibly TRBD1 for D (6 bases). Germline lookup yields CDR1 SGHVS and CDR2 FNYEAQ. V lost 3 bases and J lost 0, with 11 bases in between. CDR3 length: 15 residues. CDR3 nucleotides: TGTGCCAGCAGCTTGATGACAGGTATGAACACTGAAGCTTTCTTT. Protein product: CASSLMTGMNTEAFF. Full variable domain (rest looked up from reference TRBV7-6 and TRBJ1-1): GAGVSQSPRYKVTKRGQDVALRCDPISGHVSLYWYRQALGQGPEFLTYFNYEAQQDKSGLPNDRFSAERPEGSISTLTIQRTEQRDSAMYRCASSLMTGMNTEAFFGQGTRLTVV.

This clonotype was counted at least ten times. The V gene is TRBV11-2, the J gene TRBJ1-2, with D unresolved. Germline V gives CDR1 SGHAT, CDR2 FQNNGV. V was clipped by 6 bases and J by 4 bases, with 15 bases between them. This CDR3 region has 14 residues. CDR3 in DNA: TGTGCCAGCAGAGACGTGCAAGAAACCTATGGCTACACCTTC. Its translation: CASRDVQETYGYTF.

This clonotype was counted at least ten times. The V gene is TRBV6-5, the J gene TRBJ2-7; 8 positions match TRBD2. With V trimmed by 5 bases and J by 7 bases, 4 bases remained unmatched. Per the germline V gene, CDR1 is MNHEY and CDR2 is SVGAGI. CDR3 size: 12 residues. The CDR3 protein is CASSPGGREQYF. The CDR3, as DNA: TGTGCCAGCAGTCCGGGGGGGCGAGAGCAGTACTTC.

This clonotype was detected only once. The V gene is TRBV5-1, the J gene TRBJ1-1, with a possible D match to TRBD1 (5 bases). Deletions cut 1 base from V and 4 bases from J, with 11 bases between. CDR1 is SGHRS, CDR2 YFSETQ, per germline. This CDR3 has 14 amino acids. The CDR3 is CASSLFQGSTEAFF. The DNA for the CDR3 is TGCGCCAGCAGCTTGTTCCAGGGTAGCACTGAAGCTTTCTTT.